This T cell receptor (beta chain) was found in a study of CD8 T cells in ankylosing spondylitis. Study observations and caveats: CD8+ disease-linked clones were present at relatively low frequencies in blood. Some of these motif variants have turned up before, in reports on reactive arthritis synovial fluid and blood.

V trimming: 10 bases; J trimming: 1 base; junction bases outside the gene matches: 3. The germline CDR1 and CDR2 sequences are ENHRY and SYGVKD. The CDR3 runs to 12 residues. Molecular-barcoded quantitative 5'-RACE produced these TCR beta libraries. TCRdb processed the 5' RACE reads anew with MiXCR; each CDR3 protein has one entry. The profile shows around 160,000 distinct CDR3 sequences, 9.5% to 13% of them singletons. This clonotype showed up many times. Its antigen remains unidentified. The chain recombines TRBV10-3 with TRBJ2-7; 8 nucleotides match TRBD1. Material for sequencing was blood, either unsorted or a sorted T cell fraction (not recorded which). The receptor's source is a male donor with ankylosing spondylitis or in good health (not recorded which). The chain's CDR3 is CANGQGSYEQYF. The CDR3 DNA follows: TGTGCCAACGGACAGGGTTCCTACGAGCAGTACTTC.